A selection of T cell receptor beta chains follows, all from one sample in a study of T cells in Graves' hyperthyroidism and ophthalmopathy. TCRdb used MiXCR to reprocess the multiplex PCR reads, holding one entry per CDR3 protein. The table records roughly 710,000 distinct CDR3 sequences, just over 35% of them present only once. The sample comprised blood. The receptor source for this set is a woman in her thirties or forties with Graves' hyperthyroidism. Both conserved end residues are part of each CDR3. The D gene is left open where the match is weak. A row's size may be missing; if present it is once, few, many or a size class.

TGTGCCAGCAGTACCACGAGGTCCGGGGAGCTGTTTTTT	CASSTTRSGELFF	TRBJ2-2	TRBV12-3/TRBV12-4	-	-
TGTGCCAGCAGCTTAAAAAGGTCGAAGGGCTACACCTTC	CASSLKRSKGYTF	TRBJ1-2	TRBV7-2	-	many
TGTGCCAGCAGCTTAGGCAGGACATCCTACAATGAGCAGTTCTTC	CASSLGRTSYNEQFF	TRBJ2-1	TRBV7-2	-	-
TGTGCCAGCAGCAGCGACAGGGGTCAGAATCAGCCCCAGCATTTT	CASSSDRGQNQPQHF	TRBJ1-5	TRBV7-3	TRBD1	-
TGTGCCAGTAGTACCGGGACTAGCTATGGGACCCAGTACTTC	CASSTGTSYGTQYF	TRBJ2-5	TRBV19	TRBD2	-
TGCAGTGCTAGAATGGGAGGTGGCTACACCTTC	CSARMGGGYTF	TRBJ1-2	TRBV20-1	-	many
TGTGCCATCAGTGAGGGAGGACAGATTTATGGCTACACCTTC	CAISEGGQIYGYTF	TRBJ1-2	TRBV7-9	-	-
TGCGCCAGCAGCCCAGGGTTGAGGACTAGCGGCTACGAGCAGTACTTC	CASSPGLRTSGYEQYF	TRBJ2-7	TRBV5-1	TRBD2	-
TGCAGTGCTAGAGAACCGGGACAGGGGGCGGTGGGCAATCAGCCCCAGCATTTT	CSAREPGQGAVGNQPQHF	TRBJ1-5	TRBV20-1	TRBD1	-
TGCAGCGTTGCGGGGTCGAGTTACGAGCAGTACTTC	CSVAGSSYEQYF	TRBJ2-7	TRBV29-1	-	many
TGCAGTGCCGAACACCCGTCCTACGAGCAGTACTTC	CSAEHPSYEQYF	TRBJ2-7	TRBV20-1	-	many
TGTGCCAGCAGCTTAGCGGGGCGCGGGCGCACTGAAGCTTTCTTT	CASSLAGRGRTEAFF	TRBJ1-1	TRBV11-1	-	few
TGTGCCAGTAGTATGCCGGGACAGGGGATAAACGAGCAGTACTTC	CASSMPGQGINEQYF	TRBJ2-7	TRBV19	TRBD1	few
TGTGCCAGCAGTCCCTCAGGGGGCGGCTATGGCTACACCTTC	CASSPSGGGYGYTF	TRBJ1-2	TRBV6-5	TRBD1	many
TGTGCCAGTACCAACAGAACAGGGACGAACACTGAAGCTTTCTTT	CASTNRTGTNTEAFF	TRBJ1-1	TRBV19	-	once
TGCGCCAGCAGCCAAGTTGAGTATGGCTACACCTTC	CASSQVEYGYTF	TRBJ1-2	TRBV7-2	-	once
TGTGCCACCACAACAGGGAATAACTATGGCTACACCTTC	CATTTGNNYGYTF	TRBJ1-2	TRBV5-5	-	many
TGTGCCAGCAGCCGGACAGGGACAAGCGGGAGAAACGCCGGGGAGCTGTTTTTT	CASSRTGTSGRNAGELFF	TRBJ2-2	TRBV5-5	-	-
TGCGCCAGCAGCCAAGATCGCCAGACCTATTACGAGCAGTACTTC	CASSQDRQTYYEQYF	TRBJ2-7	TRBV4-3	-	-